Listed below are T cell receptor beta chains from one sample, sequenced in a study of blood T cell repertoires in COVID-19. Sequenced by immunoSEQ multiplex PCR; TCRdb stores in-frame clones only, minus some. The repertoire consists of 150,000 to 200,000 clones, with around four fifths occurring once and the leading ten covering about 8.6%. Sequencing input: PBMCs or T cells enriched from blood (not recorded which). The receptors stem from a woman aged 50 to 60 who had recovered from COVID-19. The CDR3 runs from the conserved cysteine through the conserved F or W. Each record gives: J gene, D gene, V gene, CDR3 protein. D genes are given only for firm matches.

j_gene: TRBJ2-1; d_gene: .; v_gene: TRBV19; CDR3aa: CASSTRGSYNEQFF
j_gene: TRBJ2-1; d_gene: TRBD2; v_gene: TRBV12-5; CDR3aa: CASGLVLVSGGSYNEQFF
j_gene: TRBJ2-7; d_gene: .; v_gene: TRBV7-2; CDR3aa: CASSALGEQYF
j_gene: TRBJ1-4; d_gene: .; v_gene: TRBV3-1/TRBV3-2; CDR3aa: CASSPGATNEKLFF
j_gene: TRBJ1-5; d_gene: TRBD1; v_gene: TRBV18; CDR3aa: CASSPGTGGNQPQHF
j_gene: TRBJ1-2; d_gene: .; v_gene: TRBV19; CDR3aa: CASSRGEVYGYTF
j_gene: TRBJ2-1; d_gene: .; v_gene: TRBV11-2; CDR3aa: CASSFGAGTRANEQFF
j_gene: TRBJ2-1; d_gene: TRBD1; v_gene: TRBV28; CDR3aa: CATTGGHNEQFF
j_gene: TRBJ2-1; d_gene: .; v_gene: TRBV18; CDR3aa: CASSPSVNEQFF
j_gene: TRBJ1-1; d_gene: .; v_gene: TRBV4-2; CDR3aa: CASSQDDRRNTEAFF
j_gene: TRBJ1-1; d_gene: .; v_gene: TRBV9; CDR3aa: CASSVGQDGNEAFF
j_gene: TRBJ2-5; d_gene: TRBD2; v_gene: TRBV2; CDR3aa: CATRGGRVEETQYF
j_gene: TRBJ1-2; d_gene: .; v_gene: TRBV3-1/TRBV3-2; CDR3aa: CASSQVNGYTF
j_gene: TRBJ2-3; d_gene: .; v_gene: TRBV7-9; CDR3aa: CASSRSDTQYF